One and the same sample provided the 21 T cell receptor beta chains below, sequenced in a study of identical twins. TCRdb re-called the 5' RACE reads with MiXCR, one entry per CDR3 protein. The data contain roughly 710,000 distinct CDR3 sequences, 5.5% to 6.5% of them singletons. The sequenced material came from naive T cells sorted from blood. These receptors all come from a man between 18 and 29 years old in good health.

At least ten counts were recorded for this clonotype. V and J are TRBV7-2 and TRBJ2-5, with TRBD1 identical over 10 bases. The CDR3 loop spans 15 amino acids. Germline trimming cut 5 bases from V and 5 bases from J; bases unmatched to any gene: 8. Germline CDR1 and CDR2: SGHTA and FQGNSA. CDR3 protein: CASSAVTGGRETQYF. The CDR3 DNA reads TGTGCCAGCAGCGCTGTGACAGGGGGCAGGGAGACCCAGTACTTC.

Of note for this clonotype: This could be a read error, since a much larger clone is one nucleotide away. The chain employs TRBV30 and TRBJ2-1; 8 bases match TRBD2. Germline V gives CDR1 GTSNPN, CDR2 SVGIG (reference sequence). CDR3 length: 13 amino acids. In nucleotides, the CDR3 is TGTGCCTGGGATAGCGGGACCTACAATAAGCAGTTCTTC. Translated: CAWDSGTYNKQFF.

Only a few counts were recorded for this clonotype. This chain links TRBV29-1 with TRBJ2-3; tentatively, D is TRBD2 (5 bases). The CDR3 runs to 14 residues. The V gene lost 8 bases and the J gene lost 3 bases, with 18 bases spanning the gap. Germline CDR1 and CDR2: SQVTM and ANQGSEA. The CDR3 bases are TGCAGCTCCCAACGGGGAGAAGGGACAGATACGCAGTATTTT. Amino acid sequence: CSSQRGEGTDTQYF.

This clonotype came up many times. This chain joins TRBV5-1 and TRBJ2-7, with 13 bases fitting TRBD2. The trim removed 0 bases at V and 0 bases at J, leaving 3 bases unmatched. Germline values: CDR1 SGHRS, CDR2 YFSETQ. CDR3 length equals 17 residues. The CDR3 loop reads CASSLGLAGGASYEQYF. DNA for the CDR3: TGCGCCAGCAGCTTGGGACTAGCGGGAGGCGCCTCCTACGAGCAGTACTTC.

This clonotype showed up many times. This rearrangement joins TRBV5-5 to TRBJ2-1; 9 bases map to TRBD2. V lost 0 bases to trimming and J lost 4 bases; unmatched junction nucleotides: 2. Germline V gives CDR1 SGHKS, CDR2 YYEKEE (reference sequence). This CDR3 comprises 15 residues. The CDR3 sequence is CASSLEGLAYNEQFF. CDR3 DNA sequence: TGTGCCAGCAGCTTGGAGGGACTAGCTTACAATGAGCAGTTCTTC.

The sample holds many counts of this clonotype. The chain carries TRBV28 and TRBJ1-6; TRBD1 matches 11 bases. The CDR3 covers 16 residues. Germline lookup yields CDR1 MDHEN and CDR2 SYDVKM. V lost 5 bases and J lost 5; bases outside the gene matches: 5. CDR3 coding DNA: TGTGCCAGCAGTGTCGGGACAGGGGGTAATAATTCACCCCTCCACTTT. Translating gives CASSVGTGGNNSPLHF. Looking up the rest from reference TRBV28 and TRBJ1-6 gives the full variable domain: DVKVTQSSRYLVKRTGEKVFLECVQDMDHENMFWYRQDPGLGLRLIYFSYDVKMKEKGDIPEGYSVSREKKERFSLILESASTNQTSMYLCASSVGTGGNNSPLHFGNGTRLTVT.

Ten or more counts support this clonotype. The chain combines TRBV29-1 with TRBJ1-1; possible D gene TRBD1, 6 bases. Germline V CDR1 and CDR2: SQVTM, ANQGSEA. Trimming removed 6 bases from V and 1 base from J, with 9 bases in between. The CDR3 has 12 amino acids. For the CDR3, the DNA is TGCAGCGTAGTACAGGGGAACACTGAAGCTTTCTTT. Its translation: CSVVQGNTEAFF.

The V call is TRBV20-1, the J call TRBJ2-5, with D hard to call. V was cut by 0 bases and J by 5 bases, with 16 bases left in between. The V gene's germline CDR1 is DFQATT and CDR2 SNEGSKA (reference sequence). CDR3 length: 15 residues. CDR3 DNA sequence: TGCAGTGCTAGAGATTTAAAGGGTGGGCGGGAGACCCAGTACTTC. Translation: CSARDLKGGRETQYF.

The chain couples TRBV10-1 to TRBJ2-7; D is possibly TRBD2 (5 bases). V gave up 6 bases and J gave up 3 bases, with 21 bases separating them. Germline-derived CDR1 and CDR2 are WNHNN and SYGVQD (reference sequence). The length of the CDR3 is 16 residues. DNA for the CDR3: TGCGCCAGCAGACGACCAGGACTGCCGCCCTGCTACGAGCAGTACGTC. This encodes CASRRPGLPPCYEQYV.

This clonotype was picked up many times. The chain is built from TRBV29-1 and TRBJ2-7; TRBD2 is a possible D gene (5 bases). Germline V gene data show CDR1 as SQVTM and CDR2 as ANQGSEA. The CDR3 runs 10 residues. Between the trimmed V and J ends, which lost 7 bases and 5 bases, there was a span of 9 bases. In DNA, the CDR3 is TGCAGCGCCGGACTCAACGAGCAGTACGTC. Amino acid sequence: CSAGLNEQYV.

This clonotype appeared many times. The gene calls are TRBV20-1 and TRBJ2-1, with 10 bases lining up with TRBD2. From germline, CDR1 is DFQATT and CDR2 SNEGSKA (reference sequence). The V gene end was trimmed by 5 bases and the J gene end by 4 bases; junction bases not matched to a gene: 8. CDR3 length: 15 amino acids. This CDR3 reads CSAPDPSGGYNEQFF. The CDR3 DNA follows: TGCAGTGCTCCTGACCCTAGCGGGGGTTACAATGAGCAGTTCTTC.

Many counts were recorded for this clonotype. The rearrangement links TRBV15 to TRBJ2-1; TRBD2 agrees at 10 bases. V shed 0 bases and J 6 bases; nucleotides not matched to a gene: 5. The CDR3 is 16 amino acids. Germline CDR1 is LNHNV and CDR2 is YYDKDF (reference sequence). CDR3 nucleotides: TGTGCCACCAGCAGAGATCGACTAGCGGGTAGCAATGAGCAGTTCTTC. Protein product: CATSRDRLAGSNEQFF.

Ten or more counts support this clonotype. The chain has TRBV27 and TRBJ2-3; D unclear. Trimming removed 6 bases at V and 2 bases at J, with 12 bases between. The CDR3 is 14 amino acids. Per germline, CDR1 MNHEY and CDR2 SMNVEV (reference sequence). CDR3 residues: CASSPGITTDTQYF. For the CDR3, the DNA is TGTGCCAGCAGCCCAGGAATCACCACAGATACGCAGTATTTT.

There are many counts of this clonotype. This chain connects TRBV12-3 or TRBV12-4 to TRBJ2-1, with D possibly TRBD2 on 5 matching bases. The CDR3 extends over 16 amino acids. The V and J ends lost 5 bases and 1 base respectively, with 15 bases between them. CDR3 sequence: CASSPLGGSSYNEQFF. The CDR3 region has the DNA TGTGCCAGCAGTCCGCTAGGAGGCTCTTCCTACAATGAGCAGTTCTTC.

In DNA form, the CDR3 reads TGCAGTGCTAGAGGTGGACTAGCGGCGGGTATTTACAATGAGCAGTTCTTC. This codes for CSARGGLAAGIYNEQFF. The V gene is TRBV20-1, the J gene TRBJ2-1; 10 nucleotides line up with TRBD2. From germline, CDR1 is DFQATT and CDR2 SNEGSKA (reference sequence). V shed 1 base and J 4 bases; nucleotides not matched to a gene: 10. The CDR3 is 17 residues long.

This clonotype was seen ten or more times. The CDR3 reads CASSLLAGRGTDTQYF. CDR3 bases: TGTGCCAGCAGTTTACTAGCGGGACGGGGCACAGATACGCAGTATTTT. The chain carries TRBV27 and TRBJ2-3, with TRBD2 matching 9 bases. After removal of 2 bases from V and 1 base from J, the junction contained 4 bases not matched to a gene. In germline, CDR1 is MNHEY, CDR2 SMNVEV (reference sequence). There are 16 residues in the CDR3.

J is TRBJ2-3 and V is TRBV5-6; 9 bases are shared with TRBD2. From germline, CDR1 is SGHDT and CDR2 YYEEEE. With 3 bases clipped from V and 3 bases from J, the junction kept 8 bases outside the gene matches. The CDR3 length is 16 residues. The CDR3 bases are TGTGCCAGCAGCTACCAGACTAGCGGTTTGACAGATACGCAGTATTTT. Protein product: CASSYQTSGLTDTQYF.

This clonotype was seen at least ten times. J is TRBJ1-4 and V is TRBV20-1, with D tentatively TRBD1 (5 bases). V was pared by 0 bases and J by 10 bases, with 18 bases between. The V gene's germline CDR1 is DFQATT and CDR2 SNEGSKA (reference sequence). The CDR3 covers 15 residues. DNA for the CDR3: TGCAGTGCTAGAGAAGACCGGGGGTTTATTCGAAAACTGTTTTTT. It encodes CSAREDRGFIRKLFF.

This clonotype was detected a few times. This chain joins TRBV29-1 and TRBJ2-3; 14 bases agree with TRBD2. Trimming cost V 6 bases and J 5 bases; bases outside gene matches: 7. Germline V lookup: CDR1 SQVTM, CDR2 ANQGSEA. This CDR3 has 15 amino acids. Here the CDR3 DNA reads TGCAGCGTCCTTAGGACTAGCGGGAGGATAGATACGCAGTATTTT. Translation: CSVLRTSGRIDTQYF.

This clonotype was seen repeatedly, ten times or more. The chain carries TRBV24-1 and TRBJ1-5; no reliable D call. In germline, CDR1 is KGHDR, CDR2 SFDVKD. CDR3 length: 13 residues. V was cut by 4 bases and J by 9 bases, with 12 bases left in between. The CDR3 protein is CATSDQVSGPQHF. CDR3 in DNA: TGTGCCACCAGTGACCAAGTCTCGGGGCCCCAGCATTTT.

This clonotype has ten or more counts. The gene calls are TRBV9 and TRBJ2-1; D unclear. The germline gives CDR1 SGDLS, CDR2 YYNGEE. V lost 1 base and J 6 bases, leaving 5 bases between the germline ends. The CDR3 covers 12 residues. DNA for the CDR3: TGTGCCAGCAGCGTACAAGGCAATGAGCAGTTCTTC. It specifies CASSVQGNEQFF.